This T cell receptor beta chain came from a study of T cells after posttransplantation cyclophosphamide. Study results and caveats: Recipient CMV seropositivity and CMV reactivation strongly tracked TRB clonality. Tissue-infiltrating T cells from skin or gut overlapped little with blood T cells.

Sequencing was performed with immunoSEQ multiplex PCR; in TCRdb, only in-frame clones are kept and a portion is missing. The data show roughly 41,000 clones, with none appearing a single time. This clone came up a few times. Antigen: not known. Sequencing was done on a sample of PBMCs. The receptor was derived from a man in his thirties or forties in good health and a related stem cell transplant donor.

In nucleotides, the CDR3 is TGCGCCAGCAGCCCCGGGACTAGCGGGGGCTACGAGCAGTACTTC. This translates into CASSPGTSGGYEQYF. The gene calls are TRBV5-1 and TRBJ2-7, with 14 bases lining up with TRBD2. The length of the CDR3 is 15 residues. The germline V gene encodes CDR1 SGHRS and CDR2 YFSETQ. J gave up 3 bases and V 4 bases, and 3 bases lay outside the gene matches.